This T cell receptor (beta chain) stems from a study of T-cell memory formation after mild COVID-19. V was cut by 5 bases and J by 8 bases, with 9 bases left in between. Germline lookup yields CDR1 SQVTM and CDR2 ANQGSEA. This CDR3 is built from 11 residues. This clonotype was seen a handful of times. Each CDR3 protein is one row after TCRdb ran MiXCR on the 5' RACE reads. The sample comprises hundreds of thousands of distinct CDR3 sequences, less than 20% of which are singletons, and roughly 20% rests with the top ten. The TCR was taken from a man aged 18 to 30 who had mild COVID-19 (a few samples of this study predate the infection). Cell type and time point are not known. The chain recombines TRBV29-1 with TRBJ1-4; D remains ambiguous. The sequenced sample consisted of PBMCs or a T cell subset sorted from them (not recorded which). The CDR3 region has the DNA TGCAGCGTTCTTGGTGGCGAAAAACTGTTTTTT. Its protein product is CSVLGGEKLFF.